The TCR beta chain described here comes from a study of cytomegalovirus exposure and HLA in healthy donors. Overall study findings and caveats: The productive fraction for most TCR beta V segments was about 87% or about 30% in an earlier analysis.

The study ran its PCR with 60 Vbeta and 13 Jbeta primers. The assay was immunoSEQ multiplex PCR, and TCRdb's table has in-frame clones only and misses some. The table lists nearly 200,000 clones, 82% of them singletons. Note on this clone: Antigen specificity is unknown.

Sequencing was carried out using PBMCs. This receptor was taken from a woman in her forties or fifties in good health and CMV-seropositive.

The CDR3 nucleotides read TGTGCCAGCAGCTTCGGACAACTCTATGGCTACACCTTC. As protein: CASSFGQLYGYTF. V and J are TRBV6-1 and TRBJ1-2; TRBD1 is a possible D gene (5 bases). The germline gives CDR1 MNHNS, CDR2 SASEGT. The CDR3 sequence is 13 residues long. V lost 6 bases and J 4 bases, leaving 12 bases between the germline ends.